Listed here is a single T cell receptor beta chain. The antigen remains unidentified. The data were produced by immunoSEQ multiplex PCR, yet TCRdb's version contains in-frame clones alone and is incomplete. The sample carries roughly 58,000 clones, about 85% recorded once. This sample was included in a study of T cell responses to AZD1222 COVID-19 vaccine. Whole-study findings and limits: Spike-wide vaccine-associated CD4 TCRs dominated at 160-218 and 743-854.

The CDR3 has 16 amino acids. Per germline, CDR1 SGHTA and CDR2 FQGTGA. V dropped 1 base and J dropped 7 bases, with 17 bases sitting between them. The sequences come from peripheral blood, collected on day 0 of MenACWY control vaccination. The clonotype was recovered from an adult in good health. The rearrangement uses TRBV7-3 and TRBJ2-1; either TRBD1 or TRBD2 may supply D (5 bases each). CDR3 nucleotides: TGTGCCAGCAGCTTAAAAGGCCCAGGGACGAGGAATGAGCAGTTCTTC. Translating it yields CASSLKGPGTRNEQFF.